This TCR beta chain was retrieved from a study of blood T cell repertoires in COVID-19. Clones were read by immunoSEQ multiplex PCR, and TCRdb kept only the in-frame ones, dropping some. The table has under 150,000 clones, more than 65% seen once. The CDR3 length is 16 residues. This clone was observed a single time. The receptor's source is a human donor in a cohort sampled during active COVID-19. The chain has TRBV12-1 and TRBJ2-3; the D call in the table, TRBD2, was not verified against the DNA. TRBV12-1 is a recognized pseudogene. Sequenced sample: peripheral blood. The CDR3 coding sequence is TGTGCCAGCAGCCCCGCTGGGGCTAGCGGCACAGATACGCAGTATTTT. Amino acids: CASSPAGASGTDTQYF.